These T cell receptor beta chains were read from a single sample in a study of T cell clones after liver transplantation. Sequenced by immunoSEQ multiplex PCR; TCRdb stores in-frame clones only, minus some. Among just over 60,000 clones listed, 70% to 75% were seen once. This sample comprised CD4+ T cells from blood, obtained before liver transplant. Every receptor here comes from a human donor who received a liver transplant. The conserved cysteine and the conserved F or W are not part of the CDR3 here. Some rows have no size entry. The others give once, few or many, or a class for an expanded clone.

>11|TRBJ1-4|TRBV15|medium-sized
ATSRAPNEKLF
>14|TRBJ1-3|TRBV9|-
ASSIPGQGSGNTIY
>11|TRBJ1-1|TRBV14|-
ASSNQGGTEAF
>14|TRBJ2-2|TRBV12-5|-
ASGLGLAVNTGELF
>14|TRBJ2-7|TRBV23-1|-
ASSQSGEDLPYEQY
>11|TRBJ1-5|TRBV19|-
ATNSRALQPQH
>10|TRBJ1-2|TRBV7-9|many
ASSFGAYGYT
>14|TRBJ2-2|TRBV11-2|-
ASSRRGTANTGELF
>13|TRBJ1-2|TRBV11-2|-
ASSLDGRGAYGYT
>11|TRBJ2-3|TRBV28|few
ASSLDGTDTQY
>12|TRBJ1-2|TRBV7-2|-
ASSPDRGEVGYT
>11|TRBJ1-2|TRBV30|many
AWSATVIYGYT
>12|TRBJ2-2|TRBV2|-
ASSPLQGPGELF
>12|TRBJ2-5|TRBV6-6|-
ASSHRDIQETQY
>13|TRBJ1-6|TRBV25-1|-
ASSEGAAQHSPLH
>13|TRBJ2-7|TRBV18|-
ASSGLAGSSYEQY
>13|TRBJ1-6|TRBV6-5|-
ASSRDRDYNSPLH
>11|TRBJ1-1|TRBV11-3|-
ASSLDRNTEAF